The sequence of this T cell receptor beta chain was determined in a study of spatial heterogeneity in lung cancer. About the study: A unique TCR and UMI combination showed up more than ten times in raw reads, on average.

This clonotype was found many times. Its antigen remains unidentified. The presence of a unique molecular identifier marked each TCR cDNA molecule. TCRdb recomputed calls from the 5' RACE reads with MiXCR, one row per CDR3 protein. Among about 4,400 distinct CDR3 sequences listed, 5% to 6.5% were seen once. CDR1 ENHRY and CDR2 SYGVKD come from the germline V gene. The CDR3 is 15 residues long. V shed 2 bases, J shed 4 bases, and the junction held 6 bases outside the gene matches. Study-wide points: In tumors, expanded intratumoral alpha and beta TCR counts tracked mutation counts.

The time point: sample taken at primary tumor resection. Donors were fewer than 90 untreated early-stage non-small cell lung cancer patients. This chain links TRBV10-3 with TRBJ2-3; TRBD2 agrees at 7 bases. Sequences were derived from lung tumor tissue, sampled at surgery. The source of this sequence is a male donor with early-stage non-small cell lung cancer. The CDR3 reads CAISESGIRADTQYF. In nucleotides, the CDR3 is TGTGCCATCAGTGAGAGCGGGATACGGGCAGATACGCAGTATTTT.